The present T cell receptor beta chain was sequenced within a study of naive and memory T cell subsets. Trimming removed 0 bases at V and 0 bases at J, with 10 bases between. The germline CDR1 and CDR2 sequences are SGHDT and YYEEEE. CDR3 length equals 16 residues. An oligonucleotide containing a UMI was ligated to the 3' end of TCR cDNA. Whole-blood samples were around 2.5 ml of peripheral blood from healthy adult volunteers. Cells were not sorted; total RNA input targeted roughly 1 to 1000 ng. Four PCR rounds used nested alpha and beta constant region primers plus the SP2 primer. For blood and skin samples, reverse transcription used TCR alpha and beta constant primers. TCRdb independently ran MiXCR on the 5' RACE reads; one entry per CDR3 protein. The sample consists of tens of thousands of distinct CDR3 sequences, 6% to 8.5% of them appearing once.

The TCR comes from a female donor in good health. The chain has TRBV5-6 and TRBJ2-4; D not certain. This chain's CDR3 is CASSLVGELAKNIQYF. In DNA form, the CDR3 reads TGTGCCAGCAGCTTGGTCGGAGAGCTAGCCAAAAACATTCAGTACTTC.